The TCR beta chain under discussion was sequenced for a study of blood T cell repertoires in COVID-19 (dated by TCRdb to about 2020). For context, the study as a whole: The collaborator samples originated in the United States, Italy and Spain and spanned the acute and convalescent phases of COVID-19. The material from the prospective study consisted of cDNA or gDNA derived from T cells, B-cell-depleted T cells, or PBMCs. Subjects who had been exposed to COVID-19, were actively infected with it, or had recovered from it provided the deeply sampled blood TCRbeta repertoires that made up the dataset. A freely available public database, intended as a resource for researchers studying the immune response to SARS-CoV-2, is where the repertoires were released. The samples were drawn from the first 160 participants of the ongoing ImmuneRACE study and from under 1,500 subjects provided by 6 global collaborators. The sample metadata nearly always contained a de-identified subject ID, COVID-19 status, age in years and sex. Where available, HLA class I and class II types were obtained from metadata supplied by the sample provider rather than from assay-based typing.

Concerning this clone: Its recognized antigen is unknown. Per-nucleotide qualities are absent, and no much larger clonotype sits a single base away.

TCRbeta CDR3 regions were amplified from genomic DNA by means of the immunoSEQ Assay, a bias-controlled multiplex PCR. From the authors' description of their analysis: Nucleated cell counts per sample were estimated from amplification of reference gene primers within the assay. To quantify the absolute abundance of each unique TCRbeta CDR3 rearrangement, sequence reads were collapsed and filtered. For each sample, productive Simpson clonality was calculated as the square root of Simpson's diversity index across productive rearrangements. The source is immuneACCESS, and TCRdb retained only in-frame sequences with V and J called. Part of the clones is not carried over; for the studies checked, unresolved V genes explain less than half of this, and the remainder is unexplained. Clone size and the V and J calls come from that table; the DNA yielded D and trimming. The sample table contains about 100,000 clones; only one count was recorded for around 85% of them. Clones ranked in the top ten supply about 3.3% of the sample.

From cysteine to phenylalanine, the CDR3 is 15 amino acids long. Just the 45-base CDR3 DNA is kept, in frame starting at base 1. Looking up the germline V gene yields CDR1 SGHTA and CDR2 FQGTGA. At the junction V is shortened by 5 bases and J by 0 bases, with 8 bases in between. The collaborating institutions used their own protocols to collect whole blood in K2EDTA tubes. For TCRbeta analysis, collaborators shipped samples as frozen whole blood, isolated PBMCs, or DNA extracted from either of those sample types. Paper-wide results and their limitations: The quantity of clinical and demographic metadata differed by source and by participant and was supplied without curation.

Recombination connected TRBV7-3 to TRBJ2-6; the D gene is perhaps TRBD1, from 5 matching bases. Sequenced material: peripheral blood. This TCR derives from a woman over 75 with active or convalescent COVID-19. For the CDR3, the sequence is CASSAQGSGANVLTF. The DNA sequence is given as TGTGCCAGCAGCGCCCAGGGCTCTGGGGCCAACGTCCTGACTTTC.